These T cell receptor beta chains were read from a single sample in a study of control samples from healthy donors and cancer patients. This table comes from immunoSEQ multiplex PCR, and its TCRdb copy is limited to in-frame clones, with some not included. The sample lists 90,000 to 130,000 clones, approximately 82% occurring once. What was sequenced was blood. The source of these receptors is a man aged 18 to 30 in good health. Each CDR3 is given with its conserved first and last residue. D genes are given only for firm matches. For some rows the clone size is stated as once, few or many, or as a class when expanded; others skip it.

V	size	J	D	DNA	CDR3
TRBV11-2	.	TRBJ1-5	.	TGTGCCAGCAGCTTAGATGGCCGGACCCCCGGTAAGCAGCCCCAGCATTTT	CASSLDGRTPGKQPQHF
TRBV19	.	TRBJ2-1	TRBD2	TGTGCCAGTATAGGAGCGGGATATCCCCCCAATGAGCAGTTCTTC	CASIGAGYPPNEQFF
TRBV27	.	TRBJ1-3	TRBD1	TGTGCCAGCAGTCCCGCGGGAGGGGGCTTCGGTCTTAGAAACACCATATATTTT	CASSPAGGGFGLRNTIYF
TRBV7-2	.	TRBJ2-1	.	TGTGCCAGCAGCTTAGCGTTCGGTGAGCAGTTCTTC	CASSLAFGEQFF
TRBV19	few	TRBJ1-1	.	TGTGCCACAAGGCGGGGACACTTGAACACTGAAGCTTTCTTT	CATRRGHLNTEAFF
TRBV2	once	TRBJ2-1	TRBD2	TGTGCCAGCAGTATACTAGCGGATACCTACAATGAGCAGTTCTTC	CASSILADTYNEQFF
TRBV6-6	.	TRBJ1-1	.	TGTGCCAGCAATCCGACGATGGGGAGGAAGAACACTGAAGCTTTCTTT	CASNPTMGRKNTEAFF
TRBV5-6	.	TRBJ1-1	.	TGTGCCAGCAGCTTGAGCCGGCTTGAAGCTTTCTTT	CASSLSRLEAFF
TRBV9	.	TRBJ2-1	TRBD2	TGTGCCAGCAGCGTAGGAACGGGGGGCTCCTACAATGAGCAGTTCTTC	CASSVGTGGSYNEQFF
TRBV4-1	once	TRBJ2-1	TRBD2	TGCGCCAGCAGCCAAGCTCTAGCGGCCACCTACAATGAGCAGTTCTTC	CASSQALAATYNEQFF
TRBV28	.	TRBJ2-2	TRBD2	TGTGCCAGCAGTTTCCCGACTAGCGGGGGGTTTGGCACCGGGGAGCTGTTTTTT	CASSFPTSGGFGTGELFF
TRBV30	.	TRBJ1-6	.	TGTGCCTGGAGTGTACCTCCTTCACCCCTCCACTTT	CAWSVPPSPLHF
TRBV11-2	.	TRBJ2-7	.	TGTGCCAGCAGCCCACAGCGGTTTGGGGACTCCTACGAGCAGTACTTC	CASSPQRFGDSYEQYF
TRBV7-9	.	TRBJ1-6	.	TGTGCCAGCAGCTTCGGGGATTCACCCCTCCACTTT	CASSFGDSPLHF
TRBV7-9	.	TRBJ1-3	.	TGTGCCAGCACCTACGGAGCTATGAGCTCTGGAAACACCATATATTTT	CASTYGAMSSGNTIYF
TRBV19	.	TRBJ1-6	.	TGTGCCAGTACGCAGGGACGGTCACCCCTCCACTTT	CASTQGRSPLHF
TRBV18	.	TRBJ1-4	.	TGTGCCAGCTCACCAAACGGCGGCAATGAAAAACTGTTTTTT	CASSPNGGNEKLFF
TRBV9	.	TRBJ2-5	TRBD2	TGTGCCAGCAATCGGGCTAGCGGGGCACAAGAGACCCAGTACTTC	CASNRASGAQETQYF
TRBV7-2	.	TRBJ2-7	.	TGTGCCAGCAGTGATAGGGGACGGGGGACCTACGAGCAGTACTTC	CASSDRGRGTYEQYF
TRBV4-3	.	TRBJ2-7	.	TGCGCCAGCAGCCAAACGAGGGGTACCTACGAGCAGTACTTC	CASSQTRGTYEQYF
TRBV28	few	TRBJ1-5	.	TGTGCCAGCGGCCTTAGGCCCCAGCATTTT	CASGLRPQHF
TRBV5-4	.	TRBJ2-1	.	TGTGCCAGCAGCTTGTATCCCGGGAATTCTTACAATGAGCAGTTCTTC	CASSLYPGNSYNEQFF
TRBV7-6	.	TRBJ2-7	TRBD2	TGTGCCAGCAGCTTAACACTAGCGGGCCCCTACGAGCAGTACTTC	CASSLTLAGPYEQYF
TRBV6-5	.	TRBJ2-5	TRBD1	TGTGCCACCAGGGGGTTTGACCAAGAGACCCAGTACTTC	CATRGFDQETQYF